The clone carrying this TCR beta chain turned up a few times. Its target is unknown. The sample comes from a study of T-cell reconstitution after alpha-beta-depleted transplantation in children. The CDR3 loop spans 15 amino acids. V shed 4 bases and J 3 bases; nucleotides not matched to a gene: 8. Germline V gene sequence: CDR1 DFQATT, CDR2 SNEGSKA (reference sequence). Study observations and caveats: Diversity and T-cell counts at one year after transplant derived mostly from new T cells. Some patients owed their high day-60 TCRbeta diversity to surviving recipient T cells and thymic progenitors. Alpha-beta T cells about two months after transplant reportedly derived from several hundred expanded graft clones.

Unique molecular identifiers were built into the TCRbeta library. TCRdb re-called the PCR reads through MiXCR, storing one row per CDR3 protein. Here the sample spans around 580,000 distinct CDR3 sequences, roughly a quarter being singletons. The source material was PBMCs, sampled before TCRalphabeta/CD19-depleted stem cell transplant. The sequence was collected from a boy in the first two years of life with Wiskott-Aldrich syndrome, due to receive a stem cell transplant. This chain links TRBV20-1 with TRBJ2-7; 11 bases map to TRBD2. Here the CDR3 reads CSAIATSGSIYEQYF. CDR3 coding DNA: TGCAGTGCTATTGCTACTAGCGGGAGCATCTACGAGCAGTACTTC.